These 24 T cell receptor beta chains were all obtained from the same sample, sequenced in a study of T cell changes during pregnancy in multiple sclerosis. The data were produced by immunoSEQ multiplex PCR, yet TCRdb's version contains in-frame clones alone and is incomplete. The table includes roughly 70,000 clones, around 94% detected once. The sequenced sample was peripheral blood, obtained before pregnancy. These receptors were taken from a female donor with multiple sclerosis, enrolled in a pregnancy study.

The genes are TRBV19 and TRBJ1-5, with D unresolved. Trimming took 7 bases from V and 0 from J, leaving 13 bases between them. The CDR3 is made up of 15 amino acids. Looked up from germline, CDR1 is LNHDA and CDR2 is SQIVND (reference sequence). CDR3 nucleotides: TGTGCCAGTAATTATGACGGACTTAGCAATCAGCCCCAGCATTTT. This encodes CASNYDGLSNQPQHF.

The genes are TRBV4-3 and TRBJ2-3, with D perhaps matching TRBD1 (5 bases). Trimming cost V 0 bases and J 0 bases, with 7 bases left between them. The germline CDR1 and CDR2 sequences are LGHNA and YSLEER. The CDR3 covers 15 residues. The chain's CDR3 is CASSQDQGSTDTQYF. In nucleotides, the CDR3 is TGCGCCAGCAGCCAAGATCAGGGTAGCACAGATACGCAGTATTTT.

The V gene is TRBV2, the J gene TRBJ1-2; D remains unclear. This CDR3 has 13 residues. Germline-derived CDR1 and CDR2 are SNHLY and FYNNEI. Trimming removed 7 bases from V and 0 bases from J, with 9 bases in between. CDR3 sequence reads: CASTALANYGYTF. The CDR3 DNA is TGTGCCAGCACTGCCCTAGCTAACTATGGCTACACCTTC.

The V call is TRBV25-1, the J call TRBJ2-7; D is uncertain. The CDR3 runs 13 residues. Between the trimmed V and J ends, which lost 2 bases and 7 bases, there was a span of 12 bases. CDR1 and CDR2 (germline): MGHDK, SYGVNS. CDR3 protein: CASSEQRVREQYF. The CDR3 region has the DNA TGTGCCAGCAGTGAACAACGGGTTCGGGAGCAGTACTTC.

The chain is built from TRBV9 and TRBJ2-2, with D unresolved. Between the trimmed V and J ends, which lost 4 bases and 6 bases, there was a span of 13 bases. There are 14 residues in the CDR3. Germline V lookup: CDR1 SGDLS, CDR2 YYNGEE. The CDR3: CASSFGPLPGELFF. CDR3 sequence (DNA): TGTGCCAGCAGCTTCGGTCCCCTTCCCGGGGAGCTGTTTTTT.

V gene TRBV5-8 combines with J gene TRBJ2-3, with 7 bases lining up with TRBD2. Germline trimming cut 0 bases from V and 10 bases from J; bases unmatched to any gene: 14. This CDR3 has 16 residues. CDR1 and CDR2 from the germline V gene are SGHTS and YDEGEE. The CDR3 DNA reads TGTGCCAGCAGCTTGGCCGAATGGCGGGAGAAAAGCTCGCAGTATTTT. This encodes CASSLAEWREKSSQYF.

This sequence joins TRBV5-1 and TRBJ2-1, with a possible D match to TRBD2 (5 bases). CDR1 and CDR2 from the germline V gene are SGHRS and YFSETQ. V gave up 0 bases and J gave up 7 bases, with 8 bases separating them. This CDR3 has 13 residues. CDR3 sequence (DNA): TGCGCCAGCAGCTTGGTCCGGGGTAATGAGCAGTTCTTC. Translated, it gives CASSLVRGNEQFF.

This sequence joins TRBV6-9 and TRBJ2-1; D is possibly TRBD2 (5 bases). With 9 bases removed from V and 7 bases from J, the gap between germline ends came to 13 bases. The germline V gene has CDR1 MNHGY and CDR2 SVAAGI. This CDR3 comprises 12 residues. DNA for the CDR3: TGTGCCAGGGACGGCGGGCGGAATGAGCAGTTCTTC. Translating it yields CARDGGRNEQFF.

The chain joins TRBV10-3 to TRBJ2-4, with D possibly being TRBD2 (5 bases). The CDR3 has 15 residues. The V gene's germline CDR1 is ENHRY and CDR2 SYGVKD. V lost 5 bases and J lost 2, with 13 bases in between. CDR3 sequence: CAISSKEVPKNIQYF. The CDR3 nucleotides are TGTGCCATCAGTAGCAAGGAGGTTCCCAAAAACATTCAGTACTTC.

This chain links TRBV11-2 with TRBJ1-4; 7 bases align to TRBD1. Per germline, CDR1 SGHAT and CDR2 FQNNGV. The CDR3 sequence is 14 residues long. The junction had 5 bases not matched to a gene; V was cut back by 2 bases and J by 8 bases. CDR3 amino acids: CASSLIGQAEKLFF. Here the CDR3 DNA reads TGTGCCAGCAGCTTAATCGGACAGGCGGAAAAACTGTTTTTT.

The genes are TRBV5-1 and TRBJ2-1; 11 nucleotides align to TRBD2. The germline CDR1 and CDR2 sequences are SGHRS and YFSETQ. This CDR3 region has 19 residues. V lost 3 bases, J lost 7 bases, and 18 bases stayed unmatched. CDR3 sequence: CASSSPLHSGRAMGNEQFF. CDR3 coding DNA: TGCGCCAGCAGCTCGCCCCTCCATAGCGGGAGGGCCATGGGAAATGAGCAGTTCTTC.

The chain uses TRBV29-1 and TRBJ1-2; 9 nucleotides agree with TRBD1. Germline V gives CDR1 SQVTM, CDR2 ANQGSEA. V lost 0 bases and J lost 12; bases outside the gene matches: 8. The CDR3 length is 13 residues. The chain's CDR3 is CSVEETGGGDDTF. DNA of the CDR3: TGCAGCGTTGAAGAGACAGGGGGAGGGGACGACACCTTC.

The chain employs TRBV5-5 and TRBJ1-5; 10 bases match TRBD1. The CDR3 has 16 amino acids. The V gene end was trimmed by 0 bases and the J gene end by 11 bases; junction bases not matched to a gene: 11. CDR1 SGHKS and CDR2 YYEKEE come from the germline V gene (reference sequence). The CDR3 DNA reads TGTGCCAGCAGCTTGGGACAGGGGGCAGAGGGTAGGGCCCAGCATTTT. This encodes CASSLGQGAEGRAQHF.

The chain employs TRBV18 and TRBJ2-5; D uncertain. There are 14 residues in the CDR3. CDR1 KGHSH and CDR2 LQKENI come from the germline V gene. The ends were cut back, 3 bases at V and 4 bases at J, with 12 bases in the middle. For the CDR3, the DNA is TGTGCCAGCTCACCCCCCGTCGCCAGAGAGACCCAGTACTTC. As protein: CASSPPVARETQYF.

The chain recombines TRBV4-1 with TRBJ1-5, with D perhaps TRBD1 (6 bases). Germline values: CDR1 MGHRA, CDR2 YSYEKL. Deletions cut 0 bases from V and 1 base from J, with 13 bases between. This CDR3 is built from 17 residues. CDR3 residues: CASSQDGGAWSNQPQHF. CDR3 in DNA: TGCGCCAGCAGCCAAGATGGGGGGGCTTGGAGCAATCAGCCCCAGCATTTT.

The chain carries TRBV9 and TRBJ2-1; D is unclear. Trimming shortened V by 4 bases and J by 2 bases, and 10 bases separated the two germline ends. The germline gives CDR1 SGDLS, CDR2 YYNGEE. This CDR3 comprises 14 residues. The CDR3 spells CASSPRTPYNEQFF. In nucleotides, the CDR3 is TGTGCCAGCAGCCCCAGAACCCCCTACAATGAGCAGTTCTTC.

This chain connects TRBV15 to TRBJ2-3, with D maybe TRBD1 (5 bases). The CDR3 runs to 13 residues. CDR1 LNHNV and CDR2 YYDKDF come from the germline V gene (reference sequence). V was cut by 3 bases and J by 6 bases, with 10 bases left in between. CDR3 in DNA: TGTGCCACCAGCAGCGAAAACAGGGATACGCAGTATTTT. Its translation is CATSSENRDTQYF.

This rearrangement joins TRBV4-3 to TRBJ2-1, with TRBD2 identical over 9 bases. The J segment lost 7 bases and the V segment lost 0 bases, leaving 7 bases of the junction unmatched. The germline V gene has CDR1 LGHNA and CDR2 YSLEER. The CDR3 spans 16 residues. The DNA for the CDR3 is TGCGCCAGCAGCCAAGATTTAAGCGGGGGGACTAATGAGCAGTTCTTC. It translates to CASSQDLSGGTNEQFF.

The V call is TRBV7-2, the J call TRBJ2-5, with 13 bases lining up with TRBD2. CDR3 length: 19 residues. The germline gives CDR1 SGHTA, CDR2 FQGNSA. V lost 1 base to trimming and J lost 5 bases; unmatched junction nucleotides: 13. This CDR3 reads CASSLGFRLAGGLGETQYF. In nucleotides, the CDR3 is TGTGCCAGCAGCTTAGGATTTCGACTAGCGGGAGGCCTTGGGGAGACCCAGTACTTC.

The CDR3 here is CASSIGGSYNEQFF. CDR3 sequence (DNA): TGTGCCAGTAGTATTGGAGGGAGTTACAATGAGCAGTTCTTC. The rearrangement joins TRBV19 to TRBJ2-1; the D gene is possibly TRBD2 (6 bases). CDR1 and CDR2 (germline): LNHDA, SQIVND (reference sequence). The CDR3 loop spans 14 amino acids. V lost 3 bases and J lost 4, with 10 bases in between. The full variable domain, its missing parts supplied by reference TRBV19 and TRBJ2-1, is DGGITQSPKYLFRKEGQNVTLSCEQNLNHDAMYWYRQDPGQGLRLIYYSQIVNDFQKGDIAEGYSVSREKKESFPLTVTSAQKNPTAFYLCASSIGGSYNEQFFGPGTRLTVL.

The chain joins TRBV28 to TRBJ2-5; tentatively, D is TRBD2 (6 bases). Germline V gene sequence: CDR1 MDHEN, CDR2 SYDVKM. The V end lost 5 bases, the J end lost 0 bases, and 19 bases lay between the germline ends. The CDR3 is 17 residues long. CDR3 bases: TGTGCCAGCAGTCCCGGGACTTCCAATACGTACCAAGAGACCCAGTACTTC. Translation: CASSPGTSNTYQETQYF.

The chain uses TRBV5-4 and TRBJ1-2, with D tentatively TRBD1 (5 bases). CDR3 size: 15 residues. Germline V gene sequence: CDR1 SGHNT, CDR2 YYREEE (reference sequence). V was trimmed by 4 bases and J by 5 bases, leaving 18 bases between them. The CDR3 reads CASSPQGRTSYGYTF. The CDR3 DNA follows: TGTGCCAGCAGCCCGCAAGGGCGGACAAGTTATGGCTACACCTTC.

The V gene is TRBV4-1, the J gene TRBJ2-1; the match to TRBD2 covers 10 bases. Trimming at V came to 3 bases and at J to 3 bases, leaving 2 bases not matched to a gene. This CDR3 region has 15 residues. Per germline, CDR1 MGHRA and CDR2 YSYEKL. In DNA, the CDR3 is TGCGCCAGCAGCCAGCTAGCGGGAGACTACAATGAGCAGTTCTTC. It encodes CASSQLAGDYNEQFF.

The CDR3 spells CSVELGQGGGYTF. DNA of the CDR3: TGCAGCGTTGAATTGGGACAGGGAGGTGGCTACACCTTC. J is TRBJ1-2 and V is TRBV29-1; 9 nucleotides line up with TRBD1. Germline values: CDR1 SQVTM, CDR2 ANQGSEA. This CDR3 is 13 amino acids long. V gave up 2 bases and J gave up 7 bases; unmatched junction bases: 5. Full variable domain (remainder filled in from reference TRBV29-1 and TRBJ1-2): SAVISQKPSRDICQRGTSLTIQCQVDSQVTMMFWYRQQPGQSLTLIATANQGSEATYESGFVIDKFPISRPNLTFSTLTVSNMSPEDSSIYLCSVELGQGGGYTFGSGTRLTVV.